The next 30 T cell receptor beta chains were all read from a single sample in a study of spatial heterogeneity in lung cancer. The time point denotes: sample taken at primary tumor resection. Whole RNA, isolated from tumor, nontumor lung or frozen PBMC, was sequenced without prior sorting. MiXCR, run by TCRdb on the 5' RACE reads, gives a single entry per CDR3 protein. The sample consists of approximately 12,000 distinct CDR3 sequences, approximately 14% of them appearing once. This sample comprised PBMCs, obtained at surgery. These receptors were collected from a female donor with early-stage non-small cell lung cancer.

This clonotype came up many times. V usage is TRBV11-2 and J usage is TRBJ2-5; tentatively, D is TRBD1 (6 bases). Trimming removed 5 bases from V and 4 bases from J, with 26 bases in between. CDR3 length: 18 residues. The V gene's germline CDR1 is SGHAT and CDR2 FQNNGV. This CDR3 is CASSPFYLRRGNRETQYF. The DNA for the CDR3 is TGTGCCAGCAGCCCCTTTTATCTTCGTAGGGGGAATCGAGAGACCCAGTACTTC.

CDR3: CASSPPGRGGNTIYF. The DNA for the CDR3 is TGTGCCAGCAGCCCTCCGGGCCGGGGGGGAAACACCATATATTTT. J is TRBJ1-3 and V is TRBV7-9; perhaps TRBD1 as D (5 bases). Germline V lookup: CDR1 SEHNR, CDR2 FQNEAQ (reference sequence). This CDR3 is 15 amino acids long. Deletions cut 5 bases from V and 4 bases from J, with 15 bases between.

This clonotype was picked up many times. The chain carries TRBV18 and TRBJ1-2; tentative D call: TRBD1 (5 bases). CDR1 KGHSH and CDR2 LQKENI come from the germline V gene. V was shortened by 2 bases and J by 2 bases, with 9 bases between the two germline ends. The CDR3 is 14 residues long. This CDR3 is CASSPNRDNYGYTF. CDR3 coding DNA: TGTGCCAGCTCACCAAACCGGGACAACTATGGCTACACCTTC.

This clonotype is labeled as medium-sized. The V and J genes are TRBV29-1 and TRBJ2-7, with TRBD2 as a possible D gene (6 bases). The CDR3 contains 13 residues. Per the germline V gene, CDR1 is SQVTM and CDR2 is ANQGSEA. The V gene lost 4 bases and the J gene lost 4 bases, with 14 bases spanning the gap. In DNA, the CDR3 is TGCAGCGTTGCGGGACTGAACCCTTACGAGCAGTACTTC. Translated, it gives CSVAGLNPYEQYF.

Sample share makes this clonotype medium-sized. The rearrangement uses TRBV19 and TRBJ1-5; the D is unclear. CDR1 is LNHDA, CDR2 SQIVND, per germline (reference sequence). This CDR3 has 12 amino acids. Trimming cost V 5 bases and J 4 bases, with 6 bases left between them. The DNA for the CDR3 is TGTGCCAGTAGTGGACCTAATCAGCCCCAGCATTTT. It codes for CASSGPNQPQHF. Full variable domain (remainder filled in from reference TRBV19 and TRBJ1-5): DGGITQSPKYLFRKEGQNVTLSCEQNLNHDAMYWYRQDPGQGLRLIYYSQIVNDFQKGDIAEGYSVSREKKESFPLTVTSAQKNPTAFYLCASSGPNQPQHFGDGTRLSIL.

Within the sample, this clonotype is medium-sized. V gene TRBV7-9 combines with J gene TRBJ2-5; D is perhaps TRBD2 (6 bases). The CDR3 totals 18 residues. The V end lost 5 bases, the J end lost 5 bases, and 27 bases lay between the germline ends. Germline CDR1 is SEHNR and CDR2 is FQNEAQ (reference sequence). CDR3 DNA: TGTGCCAGCAGCCGTGGGTCCGGGACTCCGAATGTGATGGAGACCCAGTACTTC. Translation: CASSRGSGTPNVMETQYF.

This clonotype was seen many times. This chain links TRBV20-1 with TRBJ2-5, with D unclear. The V gene lost 3 bases and the J gene lost 1 base, with 3 bases spanning the gap. The CDR3 runs to 11 residues. CDR1 and CDR2 from the germline V gene are DFQATT and SNEGSKA (reference sequence). CDR3 nucleotide sequence: TGCAGTGCTAGTACCCAAGAGACCCAGTACTTC. Amino acid sequence: CSASTQETQYF.

This clonotype ranks as medium-sized. The V call is TRBV4-3, the J call TRBJ2-1; 7 bases map to TRBD2. The germline V gene encodes CDR1 LGHNA and CDR2 YSLEER. The CDR3 is 15 residues long. Losses at the gene ends were 0 bases for V and 9 bases for J; bases not matched to a gene: 8. The CDR3 DNA is TGCGCCAGCAGCCAAGAATGGGGGAGGGCCGTTGAGCAGTTCTTC. Its translation is CASSQEWGRAVEQFF.

This clonotype was seen only once. V gene TRBV20-1 combines with J gene TRBJ1-3; a possible D gene is TRBD1 (6 bases). CDR3 length: 14 amino acids. Trimming shortened V by 1 base and J by 9 bases, and 16 bases separated the two germline ends. Germline CDR1 and CDR2: DFQATT and SNEGSKA (reference sequence). The DNA of the CDR3 is TGCAGTGCTAGAGGGAATACAGGGCCAGGCACCATATATTTT. It encodes CSARGNTGPGTIYF.

This clonotype showed up many times. The chain recombines TRBV28 with TRBJ2-7; 8 nucleotides line up with TRBD2. The length of the CDR3 is 14 residues. The germline CDR1 and CDR2 sequences are MDHEN and SYDVKM. V trimming: 6 bases; J trimming: 4 bases; junction bases outside the gene matches: 8. This CDR3 reads CASSSSGWRYEQYF. Here the CDR3 DNA reads TGTGCCAGCAGCTCTAGCGGGTGGAGGTACGAGCAGTACTTC.

There are many counts of this clonotype. The chain is built from TRBV30 and TRBJ2-2; D uncertain. The CDR3 is 13 amino acids. V was trimmed by 5 bases and J by 0 bases, leaving 7 bases between them. Germline V gene data show CDR1 as GTSNPN and CDR2 as SVGIG (reference sequence). The CDR3 coding sequence is TGTGCCTGGGTACGGACGAACACCGGGGAGCTGTTTTTT. Its protein is CAWVRTNTGELFF.

This clonotype was detected ten times or more. The CDR3 protein is CASSQDGLAGETQYF. The CDR3 coding sequence is TGTGCCAGCAGCCAAGATGGACTAGCGGGAGAGACCCAGTACTTC. This chain links TRBV4-2 with TRBJ2-5, with 11 bases fitting TRBD2. The length of the CDR3 is 15 residues. CDR1 and CDR2 (germline): LGHNA, YNFKEQ. The V gene end was trimmed by 0 bases and the J gene end by 4 bases; junction bases not matched to a gene: 1.

This clonotype was found many times. The chain links TRBV19 to TRBJ2-7; no clear D gene. This CDR3 is 15 amino acids long. Trimming took 5 bases from V and 0 from J, leaving 14 bases between them. Germline V lookup: CDR1 LNHDA, CDR2 SQIVND (reference sequence). CDR3 loop: CASSPPGLPSYEQYF. The CDR3 DNA reads TGTGCCAGTAGTCCACCGGGCCTACCCTCCTACGAGCAGTACTTC.

In its sample, this clonotype is medium-sized. The genes are TRBV19 and TRBJ2-1; 11 nucleotides match TRBD2. V lost 9 bases and J lost 9; bases outside the gene matches: 4. CDR3 length: 12 residues. Germline V gene sequence: CDR1 LNHDA, CDR2 SQIVND (reference sequence). This chain's CDR3 is CASKTSGIEQFF. The CDR3 nucleotides read TGTGCCAGCAAGACTAGCGGGATTGAGCAGTTCTTC.

There are many counts of this clonotype. The chain couples TRBV18 to TRBJ1-2; 7 bases align to TRBD1. Germline loops: CDR1 KGHSH, CDR2 LQKENI. Trimming removed 2 bases from V and 8 bases from J; junction bases left unmatched: 5. The CDR3 contains 13 residues. CDR3 sequence reads: CASSPGQAAGYTF. DNA for the CDR3: TGTGCCAGCTCACCAGGACAGGCCGCCGGCTACACCTTC.

This clonotype was observed many times. The chain uses TRBV5-1 and TRBJ2-1, with D perhaps TRBD1 (6 bases). Germline V gene data show CDR1 as SGHRS and CDR2 as YFSETQ. Trimming cost V 4 bases and J 4 bases, with 9 bases left between them. The CDR3 runs 13 residues. The CDR3 sequence: CASSPQGYNEQFF. CDR3 in DNA: TGCGCCAGCAGCCCCCAGGGGTACAATGAGCAGTTCTTC.

The table lists this clonotype with many counts. This chain joins TRBV12-3 or TRBV12-4 and TRBJ2-7; 8 bases are a match to TRBD2. The CDR3 contains 13 residues. V was pared by 6 bases and J by 2 bases, with 3 bases of the junction left unmatched. The chain's CDR3 is CASRRGDTYEQYF. Written as DNA, the CDR3 is TGTGCCAGCAGGCGGGGGGACACCTACGAGCAGTACTTC.

This clonotype is medium-sized by share. CDR3 DNA: TGCAGCGTTGGTGAGGGGAGGAGTGAAGCTTTCTTT. Encoded protein: CSVGEGRSEAFF. The chain carries TRBV29-1 and TRBJ1-1, with TRBD1 as a possible D gene (5 bases). The germline V and J ends were trimmed by 4 bases and 7 bases, with 13 bases remaining between them. CDR1 and CDR2 (germline): SQVTM, ANQGSEA. There are 12 residues in the CDR3.

Relative to its sample, this clonotype is medium-sized. The chain carries TRBV20-1 and TRBJ1-1; unclear D gene. Germline loops: CDR1 DFQATT, CDR2 SNEGSKA (reference sequence). Between the trimmed V and J ends, which lost 1 base and 0 bases, there was a span of 9 bases. This CDR3 region has 14 residues. As DNA, the CDR3 is TGCAGTGCTAGAGTGGTGGGCATGAACACTGAAGCTTTCTTT. The encoded protein is CSARVVGMNTEAFF.

This clonotype is medium-sized (0.01 to 0.1%) in the sample. The chain is built from TRBV11-2 and TRBJ2-3, with TRBD2 as a possible D gene (5 bases). CDR1 and CDR2 from the germline V gene are SGHAT and FQNNGV. V was pared by 4 bases and J by 2 bases, with 19 bases between. The CDR3 is made up of 17 amino acids. The CDR3 coding sequence is TGTGCCAGCAGCTCCCCGACCGGGGTAACCTTCACAGATACGCAGTATTTT. Its translation is CASSSPTGVTFTDTQYF.

This clonotype was seen only a few times. The chain uses TRBV29-1 and TRBJ1-2; possibly TRBD1 for D (5 bases). Germline values: CDR1 SQVTM, CDR2 ANQGSEA. The germline V and J ends were trimmed by 7 bases and 8 bases, with 17 bases remaining between them. The CDR3 is made up of 12 amino acids. Written as DNA, the CDR3 is TGCAGCGCCGGAGGACCTGGGGCGGGCTACACCTTC. This codes for CSAGGPGAGYTF.

This clonotype was observed at least ten times. The CDR3, as DNA: TGTGCCAGCAGCCAAGATCCGGGACTAGCGGGAGTCCAGGAGCAGTTCTTC. Its protein is CASSQDPGLAGVQEQFF. The chain joins TRBV14 to TRBJ2-1; 14 bases match TRBD2. The CDR3 extends over 17 amino acids. V lost 0 bases to trimming and J lost 10 bases; unmatched junction nucleotides: 8. Germline V lookup: CDR1 SGHDN, CDR2 FVKESK.

By share, this clonotype ranks as medium-sized. The CDR3 bases are TGCGCCAGCAGCTTGGACCCAGTCCCCACTGAAGCTTTCTTT. Translation gives CASSLDPVPTEAFF. The V and J genes are TRBV5-1 and TRBJ1-1; D is unresolved. The CDR3 contains 14 residues. Between the trimmed V and J ends, which lost 0 bases and 4 bases, there was a span of 10 bases. The germline gives CDR1 SGHRS, CDR2 YFSETQ.

This clonotype was counted at least ten times. The gene calls are TRBV7-8 and TRBJ2-7, with 7 nucleotides matching TRBD2. This CDR3 comprises 15 residues. Germline-derived CDR1 and CDR2 are SGHVS and FQNEAQ. V was clipped by 0 bases and J by 6 bases; unmatched bases: 8. CDR3 amino acids: CASSLAGGGIAEQYF. The DNA of the CDR3 is TGTGCCAGCAGCTTAGCGGGCGGGGGAATAGCCGAGCAGTACTTC.

This clonotype was seen ten or more times. This chain links TRBV29-1 with TRBJ2-2, with 7 bases fitting TRBD1. Germline lookup yields CDR1 SQVTM and CDR2 ANQGSEA. The V and J ends lost 4 bases and 6 bases, in that order; junction bases with no gene match: 5. This CDR3 comprises 13 residues. In nucleotides, the CDR3 is TGCAGCGTTGCCCCGACAGGGCCCGGGGAGCTGTTTTTT. Translated: CSVAPTGPGELFF.

This clonotype ranks as medium-sized. The chain employs TRBV27 and TRBJ2-1, with TRBD2 as a possible D gene (6 bases). The germline CDR1 and CDR2 sequences are MNHEY and SMNVEV (reference sequence). CDR3 length equals 14 residues. V was trimmed by 6 bases and J by 10 bases, leaving 19 bases between them. This chain's CDR3 is CASRPNLEGQEQFF. CDR3 bases: TGTGCCAGCAGGCCCAATTTGGAGGGTCAAGAGCAGTTCTTC.

This clonotype was detected ten times or more. The chain employs TRBV7-2 and TRBJ2-7, with 9 bases that match TRBD2. The germline gives CDR1 SGHTA, CDR2 FQGNSA. The length of the CDR3 is 16 residues. J lost 4 bases, V lost 4 bases, and 11 bases had no gene match. The CDR3 loop reads CASSSIIAGDGYEQYF. In DNA form, the CDR3 reads TGTGCCAGCAGCTCAATTATAGCGGGAGACGGGTACGAGCAGTACTTC.

This clonotype is medium-sized (0.01 to 0.1%). The chain joins TRBV12-3 or TRBV12-4 to TRBJ2-3; TRBD2 matches at 15 bases. The CDR3 length is 16 residues. V lost 5 bases, J lost 3 bases, and 3 bases stayed unmatched. The CDR3: CASSPGLAGGTDTQYF. CDR3 DNA: TGTGCCAGCAGTCCCGGACTAGCGGGAGGGACAGATACGCAGTATTTT.

This clonotype was seen repeatedly, ten times or more. CDR3 DNA sequence: TGTGCCAGCAGTTCCCAGGTCGGGGGACTAGCGGGAGGGAACGAGCAGTACTTC. It yields the protein CASSSQVGGLAGGNEQYF. V usage is TRBV7-6 and J usage is TRBJ2-7, with 16 positions matching TRBD2. The CDR3 extends over 18 amino acids. CDR1 is SGHVS and CDR2 is FNYEAQ in the germline V gene. J gave up 5 bases and V 6 bases, and 13 bases lay outside the gene matches.

The J gene is TRBJ2-2, the V gene TRBV2, with 14 bases lining up with TRBD2. The germline gives CDR1 SNHLY, CDR2 FYNNEI. CDR3 size: 16 residues. With 7 bases clipped from V and 4 bases from J, the junction kept 5 bases outside the gene matches. Here the CDR3 DNA reads TGTGCCAGCAACGGACTAGCGGGGGGACTCACCGGGGAGCTGTTTTTT. Its protein product is CASNGLAGGLTGELFF.